A single sample gave rise to the 6 T cell receptor beta chains below, sequenced in a study of early T cells in non-severe SARS-CoV-2 infection. One entry per CDR3 protein results from TCRdb running MiXCR on the 5' RACE reads. Seen here are about 92,000 distinct CDR3 sequences, approximately 15% observed once, and the top ten hold 5.5% to 8%. Sequencing was done on a sample of whole blood. These receptors were taken from an adult who was a healthcare worker with PCR-confirmed SARS-CoV-2 infection or an uninfected control (not recorded which).

This clonotype came up many times. The V and J genes are TRBV19 and TRBJ1-2; TRBD1 aligns across 9 bases. Trimming took 8 bases from V and 2 from J; bases not matched to a gene: 6. This CDR3 has 14 residues. Germline V lookup: CDR1 LNHDA, CDR2 SQIVND (reference sequence). The CDR3 here is CASRTGGPNYGYTF. The CDR3 DNA is TGTGCCAGTCGAACAGGGGGCCCCAACTATGGCTACACCTTC.

This chain joins TRBV9 and TRBJ2-7; the match to TRBD2 covers 9 bases. V lost 3 bases to trimming and J lost 7 bases; unmatched junction nucleotides: 11. CDR1 is SGDLS, CDR2 YYNGEE, per germline. The CDR3 covers 15 residues. The CDR3 nucleotides are TGTGCCAGCAGCGATCCACTTAGCGGGAGAGGGGAGCAGTACTTC. Amino acid sequence: CASSDPLSGRGEQYF.

The table lists this clonotype with many counts. This rearrangement joins TRBV5-1 to TRBJ2-1; a weak D match, TRBD2 (5 bases). Per germline, CDR1 SGHRS and CDR2 YFSETQ. V was pared by 7 bases and J by 9 bases, with 23 bases between. The CDR3 has 15 residues. CDR3 region: CASSNGLPSATEQFF. Written as DNA, the CDR3 is TGCGCCAGCTCCAACGGACTTCCTTCCGCCACTGAGCAGTTCTTC.

The V gene is TRBV6-5, the J gene TRBJ1-4, with TRBD1 matching 8 bases. The ends lost 0 bases at V and 4 bases at J; junction bases unmatched: 1. The length of the CDR3 is 15 residues. The germline CDR1 and CDR2 sequences are MNHEY and SVGAGI. The CDR3 DNA sequence: TGTGCCAGCAGTTACTCGGGACAGGTTAATGAAAAACTGTTTTTT. Its translation is CASSYSGQVNEKLFF.

The chain recombines TRBV27 with TRBJ2-7; D possibly corresponds to TRBD2 (5 bases). V lost 3 bases and J lost 4, with 16 bases in between. Germline CDR1 is MNHEY and CDR2 is SMNVEV (reference sequence). The CDR3 is 15 residues long. CDR3 coding DNA: TGTGCCAGCAGTTTTTCGGCGGGCGGTGGATACGAGCAGTACTTC. This sequence encodes CASSFSAGGGYEQYF.

V gene TRBV20-1 combines with J gene TRBJ2-1, with D unresolved. The germline V gene encodes CDR1 DFQATT and CDR2 SNEGSKA (reference sequence). The length of the CDR3 is 14 residues. V lost 3 bases and J lost 0, with 9 bases in between. This CDR3 is CSARQTSSYNEQFF. As DNA, the CDR3 is TGCAGTGCTAGGCAGACGAGCTCCTACAATGAGCAGTTCTTC.